The rows below give T cell receptor beta chains drawn from one sample of a study of cytomegalovirus exposure and HLA in healthy donors. TCRdb's copy holds only in-frame clones and misses some; the assay was immunoSEQ multiplex PCR. The sample totals tens of thousands of clones; its top ten clones hold 1.5%. Sequenced material: PBMCs. The receptor source for this set is a woman aged 60-75 years in good health and CMV-seronegative. Each CDR3 is given with its conserved first and last residue. A D gene is named only where the DNA matches it firmly.

v_call: TRBV2; cdr3_length: 14; j_call: TRBJ2-5; d_call: -; cdr3_aa: CASSPLEYQETQYF; cdr3_nt: TGTGCCAGCAGTCCTCTGGAGTACCAAGAGACCCAGTACTTC
v_call: TRBV4-1; cdr3_length: 17; j_call: TRBJ2-7; d_call: TRBD2; cdr3_aa: CASSQGQGSGRADEQYF; cdr3_nt: TGCGCCAGCAGCCAGGGCCAGGGGAGCGGGAGGGCCGACGAGCAGTACTTC
v_call: TRBV19; cdr3_length: 13; j_call: TRBJ2-3; d_call: -; cdr3_aa: CAIAGSAGDTQYF; cdr3_nt: TGTGCCATCGCGGGTTCCGCGGGAGATACGCAGTATTTT
v_call: TRBV9; cdr3_length: 13; j_call: TRBJ1-2; d_call: -; cdr3_aa: CASSVGAGGGYTF; cdr3_nt: TGTGCCAGCAGCGTAGGTGCGGGAGGCGGCTACACCTTC
v_call: TRBV2; cdr3_length: 14; j_call: TRBJ2-7; d_call: TRBD2; cdr3_aa: CASSGPTSGYEQYF; cdr3_nt: TGTGCCAGCAGTGGCCCGACTAGCGGATACGAGCAGTACTTC
v_call: TRBV27; cdr3_length: 14; j_call: TRBJ1-5; d_call: TRBD1; cdr3_aa: CASSRDRDNQPQHF; cdr3_nt: TGTGCCAGCAGTCGGGACAGGGACAATCAGCCCCAGCATTTT
v_call: TRBV19; cdr3_length: 15; j_call: TRBJ1-5; d_call: -; cdr3_aa: CASRPTGSGNQPQHF; cdr3_nt: TGTGCCAGTAGACCAACAGGGTCTGGCAATCAGCCCCAGCATTTT
v_call: TRBV12-2; cdr3_length: 19; j_call: TRBJ2-4; d_call: -; cdr3_aa: CASRPILGGGTKARHIQYF; cdr3_nt: TGTGCAAGTCGCCCGATACTTGGGGGTGGGACTAAGGCTCGGCACATTCAGTACTTC
v_call: TRBV28; cdr3_length: 14; j_call: TRBJ2-7; d_call: TRBD2; cdr3_aa: CASGGGGGHYEQYF; cdr3_nt: TGTGCCAGCGGCGGGGGGGGCGGGCACTACGAGCAGTACTTC
v_call: TRBV19; cdr3_length: 14; j_call: TRBJ1-2; d_call: -; cdr3_aa: CASSIPGSNYGYTF; cdr3_nt: TGCGCCAGTAGTATACCGGGTTCTAACTATGGCTACACCTTC
v_call: TRBV18; cdr3_length: 15; j_call: TRBJ1-5; d_call: TRBD1; cdr3_aa: CASSPGRGSNQPQHF; cdr3_nt: TGTGCCAGCTCACCTGGCAGGGGGAGCAATCAGCCCCAGCATTTT
v_call: TRBV28; cdr3_length: 15; j_call: TRBJ2-2; d_call: TRBD2; cdr3_aa: CASKGGRKNTGELFF; cdr3_nt: TGTGCCAGCAAGGGCGGGAGGAAGAACACCGGGGAGCTGTTTTTT
v_call: TRBV29-1; cdr3_length: 16; j_call: TRBJ2-7; d_call: TRBD2; cdr3_aa: CSAQLAGSDIGYEQYF; cdr3_nt: TGCAGCGCGCAACTAGCGGGATCTGATATAGGCTACGAGCAGTACTTC
v_call: TRBV7-2; cdr3_length: 13; j_call: TRBJ1-5; d_call: -; cdr3_aa: CASSTWTDQPQHF; cdr3_nt: TGTGCCAGCAGCACGTGGACTGATCAGCCCCAGCATTTT
v_call: TRBV19; cdr3_length: 14; j_call: TRBJ1-5; d_call: TRBD1; cdr3_aa: CASSMTGGNQPQHF; cdr3_nt: TGTGCCAGTAGTATGACAGGGGGCAATCAGCCCCAGCATTTT
v_call: TRBV19; cdr3_length: 15; j_call: TRBJ2-7; d_call: -; cdr3_aa: CASSMGQILSYEQYF; cdr3_nt: TGTGCCAGTAGTATGGGACAAATCCTCTCCTACGAGCAGTACTTC
v_call: TRBV7-9; cdr3_length: 14; j_call: TRBJ2-1; d_call: -; cdr3_aa: CASSLIQSYNEQFF; cdr3_nt: TGTGCCAGCAGCTTGATACAGTCCTACAATGAGCAGTTCTTC
v_call: TRBV4-1; cdr3_length: 16; j_call: TRBJ1-5; d_call: -; cdr3_aa: CASSQDTGSGNQPQHF; cdr3_nt: TGCGCCAGCAGCCAAGACACGGGTTCTGGCAATCAGCCCCAGCATTTT
v_call: TRBV25-1; cdr3_length: 18; j_call: TRBJ2-3; d_call: -; cdr3_aa: CASSEWFSGSVGADTQYF; cdr3_nt: TGTGCCAGCAGTGAATGGTTCTCGGGATCGGTGGGCGCAGATACGCAGTATTTT
v_call: TRBV6-1; cdr3_length: 13; j_call: TRBJ1-1; d_call: -; cdr3_aa: CASSEQAGTEAFF; cdr3_nt: TGTGCCAGCAGTGAGCAGGCGGGGACTGAAGCTTTCTTT
v_call: TRBV30; cdr3_length: 13; j_call: TRBJ1-5; d_call: TRBD1; cdr3_aa: CAWSVDRGQPQHF; cdr3_nt: TGTGCCTGGAGTGTTGACAGGGGACAGCCCCAGCATTTT
v_call: TRBV5-6; cdr3_length: 15; j_call: TRBJ2-7; d_call: -; cdr3_aa: CASSLSGGKRDEQYF; cdr3_nt: TGTGCCAGCAGCTTAAGTGGAGGGAAACGGGACGAGCAGTACTTC
v_call: TRBV5-1; cdr3_length: 16; j_call: TRBJ2-1; d_call: TRBD2; cdr3_aa: CASRRWGTSAPNEQFF; cdr3_nt: TGCGCCAGCAGGCGGTGGGGGACTAGCGCCCCCAATGAGCAGTTCTTC
v_call: TRBV13; cdr3_length: 15; j_call: TRBJ2-7; d_call: -; cdr3_aa: CASSLKAAGPYEQYF; cdr3_nt: TGTGCCAGCAGCTTAAAAGCGGCGGGACCCTACGAGCAGTACTTC
v_call: TRBV7-9; cdr3_length: 17; j_call: TRBJ2-3; d_call: -; cdr3_aa: CASSASLRGISVDTQYF; cdr3_nt: TGTGCCAGCAGCGCAAGCCTTCGGGGGATTAGTGTAGATACGCAGTATTTT
v_call: TRBV6-6; cdr3_length: 16; j_call: TRBJ1-1; d_call: -; cdr3_aa: CASSYPTDRGGTEAFF; cdr3_nt: TGTGCCAGCAGTTACCCAACCGATAGGGGGGGCACTGAAGCTTTCTTT
v_call: TRBV7-8; cdr3_length: 16; j_call: TRBJ1-1; d_call: -; cdr3_aa: CASSVLRDTLDTEAFF; cdr3_nt: TGTGCCAGCAGCGTACTCCGGGACACCCTGGACACTGAAGCTTTCTTT
v_call: TRBV28; cdr3_length: 15; j_call: TRBJ1-5; d_call: -; cdr3_aa: CAGSTGTKNNQPQHF; cdr3_nt: TGTGCCGGATCCACAGGGACGAAAAACAATCAGCCCCAGCATTTT
v_call: TRBV28; cdr3_length: 15; j_call: TRBJ2-7; d_call: TRBD2; cdr3_aa: CASSPTSGNSYEQYF; cdr3_nt: TGTGCCAGCAGTCCCACTAGCGGGAACTCCTACGAGCAGTACTTC
v_call: TRBV6-5; cdr3_length: 15; j_call: TRBJ2-1; d_call: TRBD1; cdr3_aa: CASSYSAGGWNEQFF; cdr3_nt: TGTGCCAGCAGTTACTCGGCAGGGGGCTGGAATGAGCAGTTCTTC
v_call: TRBV28; cdr3_length: 15; j_call: TRBJ2-3; d_call: TRBD2; cdr3_aa: CASSWTSGIVDTQYF; cdr3_nt: TGTGCCAGCAGTTGGACTAGCGGGATTGTAGATACGCAGTATTTT
v_call: TRBV28; cdr3_length: 15; j_call: TRBJ1-5; d_call: -; cdr3_aa: CASSYGGDLNQPQHF; cdr3_nt: TGTGCCAGCAGTTATGGCGGGGATCTCAATCAGCCCCAGCATTTT
v_call: TRBV5-4; cdr3_length: 14; j_call: TRBJ2-5; d_call: TRBD1; cdr3_aa: CASRMTGGEETQYF; cdr3_nt: TGTGCCAGCAGAATGACAGGGGGGGAAGAGACCCAGTACTTC
v_call: TRBV13; cdr3_length: 18; j_call: TRBJ2-3; d_call: TRBD2; cdr3_aa: CATRGGASGPVNADTQYF; cdr3_nt: TGTGCAACGAGGGGGGGGGCTAGCGGGCCCGTTAATGCAGATACGCAGTATTTT
v_call: TRBV4-3; cdr3_length: 13; j_call: TRBJ2-7; d_call: -; cdr3_aa: CASSQGGAYEQYF; cdr3_nt: TGCGCCAGCAGCCAAGGGGGAGCCTACGAGCAGTACTTC
v_call: TRBV28; cdr3_length: 11; j_call: TRBJ2-3; d_call: -; cdr3_aa: CASSTSDTQYF; cdr3_nt: TGTGCCAGCAGCACTTCAGATACGCAGTATTTT
v_call: TRBV10-1; cdr3_length: 14; j_call: TRBJ2-7; d_call: TRBD2; cdr3_aa: CASSAGTSRYEQYF; cdr3_nt: TGCGCCAGCAGTGCTGGGACTAGCCGCTACGAGCAGTACTTC
v_call: TRBV6-6; cdr3_length: 14; j_call: TRBJ2-2; d_call: -; cdr3_aa: CASVGLINTGELFF; cdr3_nt: TGTGCCAGCGTAGGACTAATCAACACCGGGGAGCTGTTTTTT
v_call: TRBV7-2; cdr3_length: 15; j_call: TRBJ2-2; d_call: TRBD2; cdr3_aa: CASSLYREAGRELFF; cdr3_nt: TGTGCCAGCAGCTTATACCGGGAGGCGGGGAGGGAGCTGTTTTTT
v_call: TRBV4-1; cdr3_length: 14; j_call: TRBJ2-1; d_call: TRBD1; cdr3_aa: CASSQPTGIDEQFF; cdr3_nt: TGCGCCAGCAGCCAACCGACAGGGATCGATGAGCAGTTCTTC
v_call: TRBV11-1; cdr3_length: 13; j_call: TRBJ1-2; d_call: -; cdr3_aa: CASSLGQNYGYTF; cdr3_nt: TGTGCCAGCAGCTTAGGACAGAACTATGGCTACACCTTC
v_call: TRBV28; cdr3_length: 13; j_call: TRBJ2-7; d_call: TRBD2; cdr3_aa: CSLGGRAASEQYF; cdr3_nt: TGTTCTCTGGGCGGGAGGGCGGCCTCCGAGCAGTACTTC
v_call: TRBV6-1; cdr3_length: 13; j_call: TRBJ1-1; d_call: TRBD1; cdr3_aa: CASSLTGGTEAFF; cdr3_nt: TGTGCCAGCAGCCTTACAGGGGGCACTGAAGCTTTCTTT
v_call: TRBV28; cdr3_length: 13; j_call: TRBJ1-2; d_call: TRBD1; cdr3_aa: CASRSGTGDGYTF; cdr3_nt: TGTGCCAGCAGGTCCGGGACAGGGGATGGCTACACCTTC
v_call: TRBV18; cdr3_length: 13; j_call: TRBJ1-2; d_call: TRBD1; cdr3_aa: CASSPTGVRGYTF; cdr3_nt: TGTGCCAGCTCACCAACAGGGGTCCGGGGCTACACCTTC
v_call: TRBV28; cdr3_length: 14; j_call: TRBJ1-1; d_call: TRBD1; cdr3_aa: CASSRQGAYTEAFF; cdr3_nt: TGTGCCAGCAGCCGACAGGGGGCTTACACTGAAGCTTTCTTT
v_call: TRBV2; cdr3_length: 13; j_call: TRBJ2-2; d_call: -; cdr3_aa: CASSVALIGELFF; cdr3_nt: TGTGCCAGCAGCGTAGCTCTGATCGGGGAGCTGTTTTTT
v_call: TRBV6-5; cdr3_length: 13; j_call: TRBJ2-7; d_call: -; cdr3_aa: CASRRNEEHEQYF; cdr3_nt: TGTGCCAGCAGGCGAAACGAGGAGCACGAGCAGTACTTC
v_call: TRBV6-5; cdr3_length: 15; j_call: TRBJ2-1; d_call: -; cdr3_aa: CASSPPGENYNEQFF; cdr3_nt: TGTGCCAGCAGTCCCCCGGGGGAGAACTACAATGAGCAGTTCTTC
v_call: TRBV27; cdr3_length: 18; j_call: TRBJ2-2; d_call: TRBD1; cdr3_aa: CASSLGPGGLGGTGELFF; cdr3_nt: TGTGCCAGCAGTTTAGGGCCAGGGGGCCTAGGGGGAACCGGGGAGCTGTTTTTT
v_call: TRBV11-3; cdr3_length: 16; j_call: TRBJ2-5; d_call: TRBD2; cdr3_aa: CASSTGLAGATETQYF; cdr3_nt: TGTGCCAGCAGCACGGGACTAGCGGGAGCTACGGAGACCCAGTACTTC
v_call: TRBV7-9; cdr3_length: 14; j_call: TRBJ2-3; d_call: -; cdr3_aa: CASSLEGPGDTQYF; cdr3_nt: TGTGCCAGCAGCTTGGAAGGCCCAGGAGATACGCAGTATTTT
v_call: TRBV28; cdr3_length: 17; j_call: TRBJ2-1; d_call: TRBD2; cdr3_aa: CASSPRLAGVRNTEQFF; cdr3_nt: TGTGCCAGCAGTCCCAGACTGGCGGGAGTAAGAAACACTGAGCAGTTCTTC